One sample yielded the 2 T cell receptor beta chains listed below, sequenced in a study of blood T cell repertoires in COVID-19. Using immunoSEQ multiplex PCR, the repertoire was profiled, and TCRdb retains in-frame clones only, with some absent. The data show some 200,000 clones, about 85% seen once. Sequenced sample: peripheral blood. These receptors originate from a woman aged 80 or older with acute or convalescent COVID-19.

V is TRBV7-9 and J is TRBJ2-1; D is possibly TRBD2 (5 bases). The germline V and J ends were trimmed by 4 bases and 10 bases, with 11 bases remaining between them. The germline gives CDR1 SEHNR, CDR2 FQNEAQ (reference sequence). The length of the CDR3 is 12 residues. The CDR3 loop is CASSSAGGEQFF. In DNA, the CDR3 is TGTGCCAGCAGCTCTGCGGGTGGAGAGCAGTTCTTC.

This sequence joins TRBV11-3 and TRBJ2-1; 14 bases fit TRBD2. Unmatched junction bases numbered 7, after V lost 5 bases and J lost 4 bases. This CDR3 region has 17 residues. Germline assignment: CDR1 SGHNT and CDR2 YENEEA. As DNA, the CDR3 is TGTGCCAGCAGCCATCGACTAGCGGGAGGGCGGTACAATGAGCAGTTCTTC. This encodes CASSHRLAGGRYNEQFF.